This T cell receptor (beta chain) appears in the sequencing data of a study of OX40 agonist ivuxolimab in advanced cancers. Regarding the study in general: Ivuxolimab was a fully human IgG2 agonistic monoclonal antibody targeting the costimulatory receptor OX40 (CD134). Intravenous ivuxolimab was administered to patients every 2 weeks at six dose levels: 0.01, 0.1, 0.3, 1.5, 3 and 10 mg/kg. A male proportion of around 81% and a mean age of approximately 60 years, ranging from roughly 23 to 85, were recorded for the dose-escalation cohort. Prior anti-PD-1, anti-PD-L1 or anti-CTLA-4 therapy was permitted, and roughly two fifths of dose-escalation patients had received checkpoint inhibitors. Of the 50 to 55 patients in dose escalation, about 20 had hepatocellular carcinoma, about 15 had melanoma, 9 had renal cell carcinoma and 9 had head and neck cancer. The paper covers the monotherapy dose-escalation part of the phase I ivuxolimab trial, which included N of about 51 patients. Peripheral TCRbeta sequencing was intended to test whether TCR sequence diversity was altered and clonal T-cell expansion was caused by ivuxolimab. Partial responses were achieved by three dose-escalation patients, of whom one had hepatocellular carcinoma and two had cutaneous melanoma. What the authors observed across the whole study: In partial responders in the 0.1-3.0 mg/kg groups, normalized peripheral clonal expansion was found to be among the lowest, especially among CD8+ T cells. Low levels of normalized T-cell clonal expansion were also seen in some nonresponding patients. On average, CD8+ T cells showed more expanded clones than CD4+ T cells after ivuxolimab. Clonal expansion of both CD4+ and CD8+ blood T cells was observed from baseline to week 6 at doses 0.1 to 3.0 mg/kg. Which antigens the clonally expanded peripheral T cells were specific for was not determined.

For sequencing of the TCRbeta CDR3 region, genomic DNA was extracted from the sorted cells. The immunoSEQ Assay was used to sequence the TCRbeta CDR3 regions. TCRdb holds this immuneACCESS table with in-frame rearrangements only. Some clones are missing; in checked studies, unresolved V genes explain under half, and the rest has no known cause. The sample table records about 53,000 clones; about 76% of these occur just once. The top ten clones comprise over 1% of the sample. As concerns this clone: The antigen this receptor binds is unknown. Nothing much larger sits one base from this clone, and base qualities are not available.

The trial excluded patients who had a history of autoimmune disease or who were on systemic immunosuppression. Peripheral blood for TCR sequencing was collected from all dose cohorts at baseline, on cycle 4 day 1, and on cycle 7 day 1. The samples were taken from a phase I, first-in-human, multicenter, open-label dose-escalation trial of ivuxolimab. The trial enrolled adults with locally advanced or metastatic head and neck squamous cell, hepatocellular, melanoma or renal cell carcinoma. Before TCR sequencing, CD4+ T cells and CD8+ T cells from peripheral blood were sorted into separate populations. The CDR3 covers 13 residues, taking in both the cysteine and the phenylalanine. Kept here is only the CDR3 DNA, which spans 39 bases and is read in frame from base 1. V is reduced by 5 bases and J by 1 base, leaving a spacing of 8 bases between them. The germline V gene provides CDR1 SGHVS and CDR2 FNYEAQ.

The source was CD4+ or CD8+ T cells sorted from blood, collected in a trial of the OX40 agonist ivuxolimab. The TCR comes from an adult with an advanced solid tumor such as melanoma, head and neck, liver or kidney cancer. The V and J segments used are TRBV7-6 and TRBJ1-1, and TRBD1 may be the D gene, going by 5 matching bases. CDR3 sequence: CASSLTANTEAFF. The sequenced DNA is TGTGCCAGCAGCCTGACAGCGAACACTGAAGCTTTCTTT.